One sample yielded the 29 T cell receptor beta chains listed below, sequenced in a study of shared clonotypes between healthy human individuals. The table came from immunoSEQ multiplex PCR; TCRdb's copy has only in-frame clones and leaves some out. The sample gives 950,000 to 1,300,000 clones, 60% to 80% of which show up once; 1.5% is in the top ten. Sample: memory CD4+ T cells sorted from blood. Noted subset: CD45RA-negative fraction. The receptors were gathered from a man aged 18 to 30 in good health.

This clone has a handful of counts. V is TRBV2 and J is TRBJ2-5, with 11 bases fitting TRBD1. The tail of the sequence fits TRBJ2-7 better, so the J call may be wrong. The CDR3 contains 15 residues. Per germline, CDR1 SNHLY and CDR2 FYNNEI. In DNA, the CDR3 is TGTGCCAGCCAGACCAGGACAGGGGGCAGCTACGAGCAGTACTTC. Protein: CASQTRTGGSYEQYF.

V and J are TRBV4-1 and TRBJ1-4; no firm D call. The CDR3 is 15 amino acids. Per germline, CDR1 MGHRA and CDR2 YSYEKL. The germline V and J ends were trimmed by 4 bases and 0 bases, with 9 bases remaining between them. The CDR3 sequence is CASSLPLATNEKLFF. Written as DNA, the CDR3 is TGCGCCAGCAGCCTACCGCTTGCAACTAATGAAAAACTGTTTTTT.

The chain links TRBV2 to TRBJ2-3; 8 positions agree with TRBD1. Trimming at V came to 8 bases and at J to 2 bases, leaving 6 bases not matched to a gene. The CDR3 covers 14 residues. Germline V lookup: CDR1 SNHLY, CDR2 FYNNEI. CDR3 amino acids: CASVRDRNTDTQYF. CDR3 in DNA: TGTGCCAGCGTCAGGGACAGGAACACAGATACGCAGTATTTT.

The chain carries TRBV10-1 and TRBJ2-2; no reliable D call. V was pared by 4 bases and J by 4 bases, with 10 bases between. CDR1 and CDR2 from the germline V gene are WNHNN and SYGVQD (reference sequence). The CDR3 spans 14 residues. The CDR3 loop is CASSALPGTGELFF. The DNA of the CDR3 is TGCGCCAGCAGTGCGTTGCCCGGCACCGGGGAGCTGTTTTTT.

The chain employs TRBV18 and TRBJ2-7; 7 bases match TRBD1. Germline values: CDR1 KGHSH, CDR2 LQKENI. This CDR3 is built from 14 residues. Losses at the gene ends were 3 bases for V and 6 bases for J; bases not matched to a gene: 8. The CDR3 region is CASSPTGTEREQYF. The CDR3 DNA reads TGTGCCAGCTCACCGACCGGGACAGAACGCGAGCAGTACTTC.

This clone was recorded a few times. Other DNA sequences in this sample translate to the same CDR3. The rearrangement links TRBV2 to TRBJ2-3; 9 nucleotides agree with TRBD1. Germline values: CDR1 SNHLY, CDR2 FYNNEI. This CDR3 region has 15 residues. With 8 bases clipped from V and 0 bases from J, the junction kept 6 bases outside the gene matches. The CDR3 DNA reads TGTGCCAGCTCTAGGGACAGGGCTAGCACAGATACGCAGTATTTT. Translated, it gives CASSRDRASTDTQYF.

This chain connects TRBV7-9 to TRBJ1-4; 10 nucleotides match TRBD1. Losses at the gene ends were 5 bases for V and 5 bases for J; bases not matched to a gene: 5. The CDR3 runs to 15 residues. Germline V CDR1 and CDR2: SEHNR, FQNEAQ (reference sequence). DNA of the CDR3: TGTGCCAGCAGCCGCAGGACAGGGGGGAATGAAAAACTGTTTTTT. Encoded protein: CASSRRTGGNEKLFF.

The gene calls are TRBV2 and TRBJ2-5, with D hard to call. Trimming cost V 3 bases and J 4 bases, with 6 bases left between them. Germline CDR1 and CDR2: SNHLY and FYNNEI. The CDR3 length is 12 residues. CDR3 in DNA: TGTGCCAGCAGTGACTATTTAGAGACCCAGTACTTC. Translation: CASSDYLETQYF.

The chain joins TRBV18 to TRBJ1-5, with D perhaps matching TRBD1 (5 bases). CDR1 is KGHSH and CDR2 is LQKENI in the germline V gene. The ends were cut back, 3 bases at V and 13 bases at J, with 7 bases in the middle. The CDR3 length is 10 residues. The CDR3 DNA reads as TGTGCCAGCTCACCGGGACTACAGCATTTT. It specifies CASSPGLQHF. The full variable domain, its missing parts supplied by reference TRBV18 and TRBJ1-5, is NAGVMQNPRHLVRRRGQEARLRCSPMKGHSHVYWYRQLPEEGLKFMVYLQKENIIDESGMPKERFSAEFPKEGPSILRIQQVVRGDSAAYFCASSPGLQHFGDGTRLSIL.

The chain has TRBV19 and TRBJ1-6; D unresolved. V lost 3 bases to trimming and J lost 4 bases, with 7 bases between them. Germline CDR1 and CDR2: LNHDA and SQIVND (reference sequence). The CDR3 has 14 amino acids. CDR3 region: CASSMAPYNSPLHF. In DNA form, the CDR3 reads TGTGCCAGTAGTATGGCGCCTTATAATTCACCCCTCCACTTT.

This rearrangement joins TRBV11-2 to TRBJ2-7; no clear D gene. This CDR3 region has 14 residues. CDR1 and CDR2 from the germline V gene are SGHAT and FQNNGV. V was shortened by 5 bases and J by 3 bases, with 14 bases between the two germline ends. DNA of the CDR3: TGTGCCAGCAGCCCTTCTGGGTTTGTCTACGAGCAGTACTTC. Translating gives CASSPSGFVYEQYF. Complete variable domain (other parts from reference TRBV11-2 and TRBJ2-7): EAGVAQSPRYKIIEKRQSVAFWCNPISGHATLYWYQQILGQGPKLLIQFQNNGVVDDSQLPKDRFSAERLKGVDSTLKIQPAKLEDSAVYLCASSPSGFVYEQYFGPGTRLTVT.

The CDR3 here is CASQQGQGVSPLHF. CDR3 nucleotide sequence: TGTGCCAGCCAGCAGGGACAGGGGGTTTCACCCCTCCACTTT. The rearrangement links TRBV14 to TRBJ1-6; 11 positions match TRBD1. Per germline, CDR1 SGHDN and CDR2 FVKESK. This CDR3 region has 14 residues. Trimming at V came to 8 bases and at J to 9 bases, leaving 6 bases not matched to a gene.

This clone was detected once. The chain couples TRBV27 to TRBJ2-5; D is unclear. Trimming stripped 3 bases from V and 5 bases from J, with 16 bases between. The CDR3 sequence is 15 residues long. The germline V gene has CDR1 MNHEY and CDR2 SMNVEV (reference sequence). CDR3 amino acids: CASSFSFGLGETQYF. The CDR3 region has the DNA TGTGCCAGCAGTTTTTCCTTTGGCCTGGGGGAGACCCAGTACTTC.

Only one count was recorded for this clone. The rearrangement uses TRBV6-1 and TRBJ1-2; the D gene is possibly TRBD1 (5 bases). The germline CDR1 and CDR2 sequences are MNHNS and SASEGT. CDR3 size: 14 residues. The CDR3 region has the DNA TGTGCTTCACGGAGCAGGGAGTTTTTCTATGGCTACACCTTC. Translated, it gives CASRSREFFYGYTF.

The chain links TRBV29-1 to TRBJ2-2; TRBD1 matches 11 bases. V shed 6 bases and J 4 bases; nucleotides not matched to a gene: 7. The CDR3 has 15 residues. Germline-derived CDR1 and CDR2 are SQVTM and ANQGSEA. CDR3 bases: TGCAGCGTCAGAGGACAGGGGGCGGGCACCGGGGAGCTGTTTTTT. Its protein product is CSVRGQGAGTGELFF.

The chain employs TRBV6-5 and TRBJ2-2; 8 nucleotides line up with TRBD2. Trimming at V came to 6 bases and at J to 5 bases, leaving 8 bases not matched to a gene. The CDR3 is made up of 15 amino acids. Germline V lookup: CDR1 MNHEY, CDR2 SVGAGI. The CDR3 nucleotides are TGTGCCAGCAGGGGGCCGGGACTAGGAACCGGGGAGCTGTTTTTT. Translation: CASRGPGLGTGELFF.

The chain carries TRBV5-1 and TRBJ2-3; TRBD2 matches 7 bases. This CDR3 has 14 residues. CDR1 and CDR2 from the germline V gene are SGHRS and YFSETQ. Unmatched junction bases numbered 3, after V lost 3 bases and J lost 2 bases. This chain's CDR3 is CASSWTSSTDTQYF. CDR3 nucleotide sequence: TGCGCCAGCAGCTGGACTAGTTCCACAGATACGCAGTATTTT. The full variable domain, in which reference TRBV5-1 and TRBJ2-3 provide the parts outside the CDR3, is KAGVTQTPRYLIKTRGQQVTLSCSPISGHRSVSWYQQTPGQGLQFLFEYFSETQRNKGNFPGRFSGRQFSNSRSEMNVSTLELGDSALYLCASSWTSSTDTQYFGPGTRLTVL.

The rearrangement links TRBV11-2 to TRBJ1-2, with TRBD1 matching 9 bases. CDR1 is SGHAT, CDR2 FQNNGV, per germline. J gave up 8 bases and V 4 bases, and 8 bases lay outside the gene matches. This CDR3 is 14 amino acids long. Here the CDR3 reads CASSSPQGAHGYTF. The CDR3 DNA follows: TGTGCCAGCAGCTCTCCACAGGGGGCCCACGGCTACACCTTC.

The chain uses TRBV2 and TRBJ2-3, with 11 positions matching TRBD2. This CDR3 is built from 15 residues. Germline lookup yields CDR1 SNHLY and CDR2 FYNNEI. The junction had 5 bases not matched to a gene; V was cut back by 8 bases and J by 1 base. DNA of the CDR3: TGTGCCAGCGCCCTACTAGCGGGGGGCACAGATACGCAGTATTTT. This codes for CASALLAGGTDTQYF.

The count of this clone is one. The rearrangement joins TRBV4-1 to TRBJ2-2; tentatively, D is TRBD2 (5 bases). The CDR3 loop spans 16 amino acids. Looked up from germline, CDR1 is MGHRA and CDR2 is YSYEKL. The V end lost 2 bases, the J end lost 7 bases, and 17 bases lay between the germline ends. The CDR3 region has the DNA TGCGCCAGCAGCCAATCGGGCGCATTTGAGGGCGGGGAGCTGTTTTTT. This encodes CASSQSGAFEGGELFF.

The chain combines TRBV28 with TRBJ1-6, with 7 bases that match TRBD1. CDR1 is MDHEN and CDR2 is SYDVKM in the germline V gene. This CDR3 has 15 residues. V lost 6 bases and J lost 10; bases outside the gene matches: 12. DNA of the CDR3: TGTGCCAGCAGCGAAACCCGACAGGGTGGATCACCCCTCCACTTT. The encoded protein is CASSETRQGGSPLHF.

The genes are TRBV18 and TRBJ1-2; D unresolved. The CDR3 is 13 residues long. V was cut by 5 bases and J by 5 bases, with 12 bases left in between. CDR1 and CDR2 (germline): KGHSH, LQKENI. The CDR3 region has the DNA TGTGCCAGCTCAGCCCTACAAAATTATGGCTACACCTTC. Its protein is CASSALQNYGYTF.

This chain links TRBV25-1 with TRBJ2-3; 9 bases match TRBD1. The CDR3 consists of 17 residues. Trimming at V came to 1 base and at J to 2 bases, leaving 7 bases not matched to a gene. CDR1 is MGHDK and CDR2 is SYGVNS in the germline V gene. The CDR3 here is CASSESSGQGFTDTQYF. CDR3 nucleotide sequence: TGTGCCAGCAGTGAATCATCGGGACAGGGTTTCACAGATACGCAGTATTTT.

The rearrangement links TRBV2 to TRBJ2-7; the D is unclear. In germline, CDR1 is SNHLY, CDR2 FYNNEI. The CDR3 is made up of 12 amino acids. V was shortened by 7 bases and J by 2 bases, with 9 bases between the two germline ends. The CDR3 DNA reads TGTGCCAGCAAGGCGCTCCCCTACGAGCAGTACTTC. It encodes CASKALPYEQYF.

The chain links TRBV4-1 to TRBJ2-2; no clear D. This CDR3 spans 18 amino acids. V was pared by 0 bases and J by 2 bases, with 16 bases between. Germline V gives CDR1 MGHRA, CDR2 YSYEKL. The CDR3 is CASSQEPLGGPNTGELFF. The CDR3 DNA sequence: TGCGCCAGCAGCCAAGAGCCCCTTGGCGGCCCAAACACCGGGGAGCTGTTTTTT.

The rearrangement joins TRBV11-2 to TRBJ1-5; the match to TRBD1 covers 7 bases. The CDR3 sequence is 17 residues long. Germline-derived CDR1 and CDR2 are SGHAT and FQNNGV. After removal of 1 base from V and 1 base from J, the junction contained 7 bases not matched to a gene. Written as DNA, the CDR3 is TGTGCCAGCAGCTTAGGTGGAGGGGGCTGGAGCAATCAGCCCCAGCATTTT. Its translation is CASSLGGGGWSNQPQHF.

This clone was counted a single time. The CDR3 DNA sequence: TGTGCCAGCAGCCAATCCGGCTGGGGTGCTTTCTTT. Protein: CASSQSGWGAFF. The chain couples TRBV5-6 to TRBJ1-1; D unclear. The germline V gene encodes CDR1 SGHDT and CDR2 YYEEEE. V was trimmed by 4 bases and J by 11 bases, leaving 15 bases between them. The CDR3 extends over 12 amino acids.

This clone was picked up many times. The V call is TRBV5-1, the J call TRBJ1-2; TRBD1 matches 7 bases. CDR3 length: 15 residues. Trimming removed 3 bases from V and 2 bases from J; junction bases left unmatched: 7. Germline CDR1 reads SGHRS; CDR2 reads YFSETQ. This chain's CDR3 is CASSSGDSPNYGYTF. CDR3 bases: TGCGCCAGCAGCTCAGGGGACAGCCCAAACTATGGCTACACCTTC.

The chain employs TRBV27 and TRBJ2-5; D is unresolved. Trimming left V 7 bases short and J 1 base short, with 16 bases between. Looked up from germline, CDR1 is MNHEY and CDR2 is SMNVEV (reference sequence). The length of the CDR3 is 15 residues. CDR3 in amino acids: CASKVGGPGQETQYF. The DNA for the CDR3 is TGTGCCAGCAAAGTTGGCGGCCCAGGCCAAGAGACCCAGTACTTC.